Below are 10 T cell receptor beta chains sequenced from a single sample in a study of cytomegalovirus exposure and HLA in healthy donors. Produced via immunoSEQ multiplex PCR; TCRdb's table is partial and in-frame only. Among approximately 120,000 clones listed, 94% were seen once. Sequencing was performed on PBMCs. These receptors all come from a woman aged 18-29 years in good health and CMV-seronegative.

The chain carries TRBV2 and TRBJ2-7; TRBD2 matches at 10 bases. Germline CDR1 and CDR2: SNHLY and FYNNEI. J lost 4 bases, V lost 3 bases, and 12 bases had no gene match. The CDR3 length is 17 residues. DNA for the CDR3: TGTGCCAGCAGTGAGACCCCTAGCGGGAGAACTGTATACGAGCAGTACTTC. Residues: CASSETPSGRTVYEQYF.

V is TRBV7-2 and J is TRBJ2-2; weak D call: TRBD1 (5 bases). CDR1 is SGHTA and CDR2 is FQGNSA in the germline V gene. V lost 5 bases to trimming and J lost 7 bases, with 14 bases between them. The CDR3 contains 14 residues. The CDR3 DNA reads TGTGCCAGCAGCGCCTACAGGTTACACGGGGAGCTGTTTTTT. Encoded protein: CASSAYRLHGELFF. Based on the CDR3 plus reference TRBV7-2 and TRBJ2-2, the full variable domain is GAGVSQSPSNKVTEKGKDVELRCDPISGHTALYWYRQSLGQGLEFLIYFQGNSAPDKSGLPSDRFSAERTGGSVSTLTIQRTQQEDSAVYLCASSAYRLHGELFFGEGSRLTVL.

The V gene is TRBV9, the J gene TRBJ1-6, with 9 bases aligning to TRBD1. J gave up 8 bases and V 3 bases, and 6 bases lay outside the gene matches. This CDR3 spans 15 amino acids. Germline CDR1 reads SGDLS; CDR2 reads YYNGEE. CDR3 loop: CASSADGQGYSPLHF. The CDR3 nucleotides are TGTGCCAGCAGCGCCGATGGACAGGGGTATTCACCCCTCCACTTT.

The V and J genes are TRBV30 and TRBJ1-4; maybe TRBD1 (5 bases). Looked up from germline, CDR1 is GTSNPN and CDR2 is SVGIG (reference sequence). V was shortened by 0 bases and J by 6 bases, with 11 bases between the two germline ends. The CDR3 runs to 14 residues. CDR3 protein: CAWSVVGVDEKLFF. The CDR3 DNA follows: TGTGCCTGGAGTGTAGTAGGGGTCGATGAAAAACTGTTTTTT.

The CDR3, as DNA: TGTGCCAGCAGCCTAGGGACAGGGGCATACAATGAGCAGTTCTTC. It yields the protein CASSLGTGAYNEQFF. The gene calls are TRBV11-2 and TRBJ2-1; 10 positions agree with TRBD1. The germline gives CDR1 SGHAT, CDR2 FQNNGV. The trim removed 5 bases at V and 4 bases at J, leaving 5 bases unmatched. CDR3 length: 15 amino acids.

The gene calls are TRBV6-6 and TRBJ1-1; 9 bases map to TRBD1. Germline V gene lookup returns CDR1 MNHNY and CDR2 SVGAGI (reference sequence). The CDR3 loop spans 15 amino acids. Trimming at V came to 5 bases and at J to 5 bases, leaving 9 bases not matched to a gene. CDR3 coding DNA: TGTGCCAGCAGTCGAGGACAGGGGACCCCGACTGAAGCTTTCTTT. Translation gives CASSRGQGTPTEAFF.

This sequence joins TRBV6-1 and TRBJ2-1; TRBD2 aligns across 15 bases. Looked up from germline, CDR1 is MNHNS and CDR2 is SASEGT. The CDR3 totals 15 residues. With 2 bases clipped from V and 10 bases from J, the junction kept 3 bases outside the gene matches. The DNA of the CDR3 is TGTGCCAGCAGTGAAAGGACTAGCGGGAGGGGGGAGCAGTTCTTC. Translating it yields CASSERTSGRGEQFF.

The J gene is TRBJ1-1, the V gene TRBV6-1, with D maybe TRBD1 (5 bases). The germline V and J ends were trimmed by 1 base and 3 bases, with 6 bases remaining between them. The CDR3 loop spans 13 amino acids. The germline gives CDR1 MNHNS, CDR2 SASEGT. CDR3 protein: CASSEGTYTEAFF. CDR3 DNA: TGTGCCAGCAGTGAAGGGACATACACTGAAGCTTTCTTT.

In this sample, this clone turned up once. The V gene is TRBV11-2, the J gene TRBJ2-7; no definite D call. Germline V gene lookup returns CDR1 SGHAT and CDR2 FQNNGV. Between the trimmed V and J ends, which lost 1 base and 3 bases, there was a span of 10 bases. The CDR3 runs to 14 residues. The DNA of the CDR3 is TGTGCCAGCAGCTTAGGTCGCCAGAACTACGAGCAGTACTTC. It translates to CASSLGRQNYEQYF.

The chain couples TRBV29-1 to TRBJ2-3; D may be TRBD2 (6 bases). Germline lookup yields CDR1 SQVTM and CDR2 ANQGSEA. The CDR3 has 12 amino acids. V was shortened by 8 bases and J by 9 bases, with 18 bases between the two germline ends. CDR3 amino acids: CSTGGGLNTQYF. The CDR3 DNA is TGCAGCACCGGGGGTGGACTAAACACGCAGTATTTT.